This TCR beta chain was identified in a study of blood T cell repertoires in COVID-19. Study information: Sources were T cells, B-cell-depleted T cells, or PBMCs; the material itself was cDNA or gDNA.

Trimming left V 8 bases short and J 0 bases short, with 13 bases between. CDR1 SNHLY and CDR2 FYNNEI come from the germline V gene. The CDR3 runs 14 residues. Clones were sequenced by immunoSEQ multiplex PCR, and TCRdb holds only the in-frame ones, with some missing. The table includes a few hundred thousand clones, approximately 80% detected once. The clonotype comes from a man aged 40-50 years who had recovered from COVID-19. Source material: PBMCs or T cells enriched from blood (not recorded which). This chain links TRBV2 with TRBJ1-1, with D maybe TRBD1 (5 bases). CDR3 region: CASFREGMNTEAFF. The CDR3, as DNA: TGTGCCAGCTTCAGGGAAGGCATGAACACTGAAGCTTTCTTT.